The source of this T cell receptor beta chain is a study of blood T cell repertoires in COVID-19. Turning to the study itself: Samples taken during acute and convalescent COVID-19 were collected in the United States, Italy and Spain. PBMCs, B-cell-depleted T cells, or T cells provided the cDNA or gDNA that made up the material.

The germline CDR1 and CDR2 sequences are SQVTM and ANQGSEA. The CDR3 runs 14 residues. With V trimmed by 7 bases and J by 3 bases, 9 bases remained unmatched. Methods used by the authors: Quantification of nucleated cells was approximated via reference gene primer amplification. Assay: immunoSEQ multiplex PCR; the TCRdb copy retains only in-frame clones and omits some. D and trimming come from the DNA, and the V and J calls and clone size come from that table. This sample has a few hundred thousand clones, with around 90% found just once. The chain links TRBV29-1 to TRBJ2-1; 7 bases match TRBD2. This receptor was obtained from a man aged 25-40 years who had recovered from COVID-19. Material for sequencing was PBMCs or T cells enriched from blood (not recorded which). The CDR3 DNA reads as TGCAGCGCCCCCCCGGGGGGTGACTACAATGAGCAGTTCTTC. Its translation: CSAPPGGDYNEQFF.